This T cell receptor (beta chain) is from a study of OX40 agonist ivuxolimab in advanced cancers. With regard to the full study: Ivuxolimab was an agonistic, fully human IgG2 monoclonal antibody directed against OX40 (CD134), a costimulatory receptor. Of the approximately 50 dose-escalation patients, hepatocellular carcinoma was present in 19, melanoma in around 15, renal cell carcinoma in 9 and head and neck cancer in 9. The dose-escalation cohort was roughly 80% male with a mean age of approximately 60 years, ranging from roughly 20 to 85. Partial responses occurred in three dose-escalation patients, of whom one had hepatocellular carcinoma and two had cutaneous melanoma. The paper covers the monotherapy dose-escalation part of the phase I ivuxolimab trial, which included N = 52 patients. Intravenous ivuxolimab was administered to patients every 2 weeks at six dose levels: 0.01, 0.1, 0.3, 1.5, 3 and 10 mg/kg. The point of sequencing TCRbeta in the periphery was to test whether ivuxolimab changed TCR sequence diversity and drove clonal T-cell expansion. Prior anti-PD-1, anti-PD-L1 or anti-CTLA-4 therapy was permitted, and checkpoint inhibitors had been received by under 50% of dose-escalation patients.

For sequencing of the TCRbeta CDR3 region, genomic DNA was extracted from the sorted cells. The immunoSEQ Assay was used to sequence the TCRbeta CDR3 regions. TCRdb's version of the immuneACCESS table is confined to in-frame rearrangements and falls short of the full clone set. An unresolved V gene accounts for under half of the shortfall where checked; the remainder is of unknown origin. The sample table lists approximately 84,000 clones, about 89% of them with a count of one. The top ten hold roughly 0.42% of the sample. A remark on this clone: Its antigen target is currently unknown. No per-base quality is available; no much larger clone lies one base away.

From cysteine to phenylalanine, the CDR3 is 16 amino acids long. This entry keeps only the CDR3 DNA: 48 bases, framed from base 1. Per the germline V gene, LGHNA is the CDR1 and YSLEER is the CDR2. V and J are truncated by 0 bases and 3 bases respectively, leaving an intervening sequence of 11 bases. The paper as a whole reports these results and caveats: After ivuxolimab, CD8+ T cells had more expanded clones than CD4+ T cells on average. In the 0.1-3.0 mg/kg groups, partial responders were among the patients with the lowest normalized peripheral clonal expansion, particularly in CD8+ T cells. Low levels of normalized T-cell clonal expansion were also seen in some patients who did not respond. At doses from 0.1 to 3.0 mg/kg, clonal expansion was seen in both CD4+ and CD8+ blood T cells between baseline and week 6. The antigen specificity of the clonally expanded peripheral T cells was not determined.

Patients with autoimmune disease history or receiving systemic immunosuppression were excluded from the trial. Peripheral blood for TCR sequencing was collected from all dose cohorts at baseline, on cycle 4 day 1, and on cycle 7 day 1. The samples were taken from a phase I, first-in-human, multicenter, open-label dose-escalation trial of ivuxolimab. Adults with locally advanced or metastatic melanoma, renal cell carcinoma, hepatocellular carcinoma or head and neck squamous cell carcinoma were enrolled in the trial. Before TCR sequencing, CD4+ T cells and CD8+ T cells were sorted from peripheral blood as separate populations.

The source was CD4+ or CD8+ T cells sorted from blood, collected in a trial of the OX40 agonist ivuxolimab. The receptor was derived from an adult with an advanced solid tumor such as melanoma, head and neck, liver or kidney cancer. The sequence links TRBV4-3 to TRBJ2-2, and perhaps TRBD1 as D gene, on 6 matching bases. The nucleotide sequence is given as TGCGCCAGCAGCCAAGATACGGGACATCACACCGGGGAGCTGTTTTTT. This is translated as CASSQDTGHHTGELFF.